This TCR beta chain was documented in a study of blood T cell repertoires in COVID-19. Overall study: Material from acute and convalescent COVID-19 was sourced from the United States, Italy and Spain. Nucleic acid was either cDNA or gDNA, and it came from T cells, B-cell-depleted T cells, or PBMCs.

This CDR3 is built from 17 residues. Germline CDR1 reads LGHDT; CDR2 reads YNNKEL (reference sequence). A note on this clone: The junction shows a germline mismatch at one end, possibly a read error.

In the source study's methods: By means of reference gene primer amplification, nucleated cell counts were estimated. Method: immunoSEQ multiplex PCR; TCRdb's copy keeps in-frame clones and lacks some. V, J and clone size derive from that table, while D and trimming were established from the DNA sequence. Here the sample spans just over 90,000 clones, approximately 80% being singletons. The rearrangement links TRBV3-1 (or the pseudogene TRBV3-2) to TRBJ2-3; 7 bases fit TRBD2. The source material was peripheral blood. The origin of this receptor is a human donor in a cohort sampled during active COVID-19. In DNA, the CDR3 is TGTGCCAGCACCCAAAGACCCAGCGGGATTGCTCGAGATACGCAGTATTTT. Its translation is CASTQRPSGIARDTQYF.